These 4 T cell receptor beta chains came from one sample sequenced in a study of T cell responses to AZD1222 COVID-19 vaccine. Only in-frame clones appear in the TCRdb table, and some are missing; sequencing was by immunoSEQ multiplex PCR. This table has 150,000 to 200,000 clones, around 94% appearing once. The material sequenced was peripheral blood, taken on day 0 of AZD1222 vaccination. These receptors all stem from an adult in good health.

The chain couples TRBV30 to TRBJ2-7; a possible D gene is TRBD1 (5 bases). Germline-derived CDR1 and CDR2 are GTSNPN and SVGIG (reference sequence). Deletions cut 0 bases from V and 0 bases from J, with 9 bases between. This CDR3 is built from 14 residues. The CDR3 nucleotides read TGTGCCTGGAGTGTAGGGGCTAGCTCCTACGAGCAGTACGTC. Amino acids: CAWSVGASSYEQYV.

The J gene is TRBJ2-7, the V gene TRBV13; 12 bases are a match to TRBD2. The CDR3 has 15 residues. V dropped 5 bases and J dropped 4; count of bases not matched to a gene: 6. Germline CDR1 is PRHDT and CDR2 is FYEKMQ (reference sequence). The CDR3 coding sequence is TGTGCCAGCAGCCCACCCGGACTAGCGGGATACGAGCAGTACTTC. This sequence encodes CASSPPGLAGYEQYF.

The V call is TRBV5-3, the J call TRBJ1-4, with D perhaps matching TRBD1 (6 bases). TRBV5-3 has ORF status, its function being uncertain. The CDR3 covers 14 residues. V was trimmed by 3 bases and J by 4 bases, leaving 10 bases between them. CDR3 protein: CARSSGTSNEKLFF. The DNA of the CDR3 is TGTGCCAGAAGCTCCGGGACAAGTAATGAAAAACTGTTTTTT.

V and J are TRBV28 and TRBJ1-2, with TRBD1 as a possible D gene (6 bases). The CDR3 totals 13 residues. V dropped 7 bases and J dropped 5 bases, with 14 bases sitting between them. Germline V CDR1 and CDR2: MDHEN, SYDVKM. Here the CDR3 DNA reads TGTGCCAGCACCGGGGGGGCGGAATATGGCTACACCTTC. Encoded protein: CASTGGAEYGYTF.